A single sample gave rise to the 30 T cell receptor beta chains below, sequenced in a study of cytomegalovirus exposure and HLA in healthy donors. The PCR employed 60 Vbeta primers together with 13 Jbeta primers. The repertoire was sequenced with immunoSEQ multiplex PCR; TCRdb's copy has only in-frame clones and lacks some. The sample has around 180,000 clones, 85% to 90% seen once; the top ten hold approximately 1.5%. The specimen was PBMCs. Receptors originate from a woman younger than 30 in good health and CMV-seronegative.

The genes are TRBV4-2 and TRBJ1-2; D is perhaps TRBD1 (6 bases). V lost 0 bases, J lost 8 bases, and 10 bases lay in between. CDR3 length equals 13 residues. Germline assignment: CDR1 LGHNA and CDR2 YNFKEQ. For the CDR3, the DNA is TGTGCCAGCAGCCAAGATGGCAGGGGAGGCTACACCTTC. Encoded protein: CASSQDGRGGYTF.

The chain carries TRBV11-2 and TRBJ2-3, with 9 bases identical to TRBD2. The V gene's germline CDR1 is SGHAT and CDR2 FQNNGV. CDR3 size: 14 residues. V dropped 8 bases and J dropped 1; count of bases not matched to a gene: 4. The CDR3 DNA follows: TGTGCCAGCCAGCGGGGGGTTCGCACAGATACGCAGTATTTT. It encodes CASQRGVRTDTQYF.

This chain connects TRBV28 to TRBJ1-1, with a weak D call TRBD1 (5 bases). The CDR3 is 14 residues long. The germline V gene encodes CDR1 MDHEN and CDR2 SYDVKM. The V and J ends lost 4 bases and 1 base respectively, with 10 bases between them. CDR3 sequence reads: CASSSPTANTEAFF. As DNA, the CDR3 is TGTGCCAGCAGTTCCCCGACAGCGAACACTGAAGCTTTCTTT.

The CDR3, as DNA: TGTGCCAGCAGCTCCGGGACTAGCTGGGAAGATACGCAGTATTTT. It translates to CASSSGTSWEDTQYF. This chain links TRBV7-9 with TRBJ2-3, with 9 bases identical to TRBD2. In germline, CDR1 is SEHNR, CDR2 FQNEAQ (reference sequence). J was trimmed by 5 bases and V by 4 bases; bases with no gene match: 7. CDR3 size: 15 residues.

The rearrangement links TRBV9 to TRBJ1-2; D perhaps matches TRBD1 (6 bases). The CDR3 runs 14 residues. Germline lookup yields CDR1 SGDLS and CDR2 YYNGEE. Trimming removed 3 bases from V and 2 bases from J, with 11 bases in between. CDR3 residues: CASSGGGGNYGYTF. CDR3 in DNA: TGTGCCAGCAGCGGGGGGGGCGGGAACTATGGCTACACCTTC.

This clone was detected a few times. The V call is TRBV5-3, the J call TRBJ1-2; D is uncertain. TRBV5-3 is an ORF; its function is uncertain. The V end lost 6 bases, the J end lost 6 bases, and 3 bases lay between the germline ends. This CDR3 has 9 residues. CDR3 coding DNA: TGTGCCAGAATCGATGGCTACACCTTC. Its protein is CARIDGYTF.

The chain uses TRBV6-5 and TRBJ2-5; D not certain. CDR3 length: 11 residues. Trimming pared 6 bases from V and 7 bases from J, leaving 9 bases between. Germline V gene sequence: CDR1 MNHEY, CDR2 SVGAGI. The CDR3 bases are TGTGCCAGCAGCAGCCCGGGGACCCAGTACTTC. Residues: CASSSPGTQYF.

This clone occurred once. CDR3 nucleotide sequence: TGCGCCAGCAGCTCGGGGACTAGCGTACCAGATACGCAGTATTTT. It codes for CASSSGTSVPDTQYF. The chain joins TRBV5-1 to TRBJ2-3, with 10 bases aligning to TRBD2. This CDR3 is built from 15 residues. J was trimmed by 4 bases and V by 3 bases; bases with no gene match: 5. Germline V gene lookup returns CDR1 SGHRS and CDR2 YFSETQ.

V and J are TRBV5-1 and TRBJ1-1; tentative D call: TRBD1 (5 bases). Looked up from germline, CDR1 is SGHRS and CDR2 is YFSETQ. V was shortened by 0 bases and J by 0 bases, with 9 bases between the two germline ends. The CDR3 sequence is 15 residues long. The CDR3 DNA follows: TGCGCCAGCAGCTTGGGTACGACAGTGAACACTGAAGCTTTCTTT. This gives the protein CASSLGTTVNTEAFF.

This chain joins TRBV5-6 and TRBJ1-6, with 8 bases identical to TRBD1. Germline CDR1 reads SGHDT; CDR2 reads YYEEEE. Losses at the gene ends were 4 bases for V and 6 bases for J; bases not matched to a gene: 6. There are 15 residues in the CDR3. The CDR3 nucleotides are TGTGCCAGCAGCCGCCCAGACAGGGGTAATTCACCCCTCCACTTT. Protein product: CASSRPDRGNSPLHF.

This chain connects TRBV19 to TRBJ1-5; 7 nucleotides align to TRBD1. This CDR3 is built from 17 residues. Germline CDR1 and CDR2: LNHDA and SQIVND (reference sequence). The V and J ends lost 4 bases and 4 bases, in that order; junction bases with no gene match: 13. Here the CDR3 DNA reads TGTGCCAGTAGTACAGTACTACAGGGGCTCTCTAATCAGCCCCAGCATTTT. It encodes CASSTVLQGLSNQPQHF.

This chain joins TRBV15 and TRBJ2-1; D is possibly TRBD1 (6 bases). The CDR3 runs 14 residues. V was trimmed by 1 base and J by 10 bases, leaving 14 bases between them. Germline-derived CDR1 and CDR2 are LNHNV and YYDKDF (reference sequence). The CDR3 DNA sequence: TGTGCCACCAGCAGAGTTTTTCCCAGGGGAGAGCAGTTCTTC. It is translated as CATSRVFPRGEQFF.

The genes are TRBV29-1 and TRBJ2-7; D is possibly TRBD1 (5 bases). The ends were cut back, 6 bases at V and 3 bases at J, with 9 bases in the middle. Germline V gives CDR1 SQVTM, CDR2 ANQGSEA. The CDR3 has 11 amino acids. The CDR3 DNA is TGCAGCGTAACAGGCTTCTACGAGCAGTACTTC. Residues: CSVTGFYEQYF.

The rearrangement links TRBV7-2 to TRBJ2-7; 10 bases map to TRBD2. CDR1 SGHTA and CDR2 FQGNSA come from the germline V gene. This CDR3 comprises 19 residues. V trimming: 4 bases; J trimming: 4 bases; junction bases outside the gene matches: 19. The CDR3 spells CASSSRGVGSGRRGYEQYF. The CDR3 nucleotides are TGTGCCAGCAGCTCACGCGGGGTGGGTAGCGGGAGGAGGGGGTACGAGCAGTACTTC.

The gene calls are TRBV28 and TRBJ1-6; D possibly corresponds to TRBD1 (6 bases). Germline V gene lookup returns CDR1 MDHEN and CDR2 SYDVKM. This CDR3 contains 15 residues. V was clipped by 6 bases and J by 0 bases, with 9 bases between them. The CDR3 reads CASRGASSYNSPLHF. The CDR3 bases are TGTGCCAGCAGGGGGGCGAGCTCCTATAATTCACCCCTCCACTTT.

This clone was picked up one time. The chain couples TRBV7-3 to TRBJ2-2; the D gene is possibly TRBD1 (5 bases). The V gene's germline CDR1 is SGHTA and CDR2 FQGTGA. Trimming left V 1 base short and J 4 bases short, with 13 bases between. The CDR3 is made up of 16 amino acids. In DNA form, the CDR3 reads TGTGCCAGCAGCTTAAACGTCGACAGACTCACCGGGGAGCTGTTTTTT. This codes for CASSLNVDRLTGELFF.

J is TRBJ2-5 and V is TRBV30; 7 bases are shared with TRBD1. The J call is doubtful: the DNA matches TRBJ2-7 better. The CDR3 extends over 13 amino acids. The germline V gene encodes CDR1 GTSNPN and CDR2 SVGIG (reference sequence). CDR3 nucleotides: TGTGCCTGGAGTCCAGACAGGGTCCACGAGCAGTACTTC. Its translation is CAWSPDRVHEQYF.

The genes are TRBV28 and TRBJ2-7; no clear D. This CDR3 spans 12 amino acids. The V and J ends lost 11 bases and 6 bases respectively, with 17 bases between them. Germline V CDR1 and CDR2: MDHEN, SYDVKM. The CDR3 reads CAFQAPSCEQYF. CDR3 DNA sequence: TGTGCCTTCCAAGCACCCTCGTGCGAGCAGTACTTC.

The genes are TRBV7-3 and TRBJ2-7, with TRBD1 as a possible D gene (6 bases). V was clipped by 0 bases and J by 0 bases, with 9 bases between them. The length of the CDR3 is 15 residues. The V gene's germline CDR1 is SGHTA and CDR2 FQGTGA. The CDR3 protein is CASSLTGARSYEQYF. The CDR3 DNA is TGTGCCAGCAGCTTAACGGGGGCCCGCTCCTACGAGCAGTACTTC.

This clone was counted a few times. The gene calls are TRBV9 and TRBJ1-1; TRBD1 might be the D (6 bases). Trimming removed 3 bases at V and 2 bases at J, with 17 bases between. The CDR3 has 16 residues. Germline V lookup: CDR1 SGDLS, CDR2 YYNGEE. CDR3 residues: CASSASPSGHNTEAFF. The CDR3, as DNA: TGTGCCAGCAGCGCCTCACCTTCGGGACACAACACTGAAGCTTTCTTT.

The CDR3, as DNA: TGTGCCAGCAGCCCTGCGTTACAGGGCCTGAACACTGAAGCTTTCTTT. Its translation is CASSPALQGLNTEAFF. The rearrangement uses TRBV7-9 and TRBJ1-1; tentatively, D is TRBD1 (6 bases). Trimming stripped 5 bases from V and 0 bases from J, with 16 bases between. The CDR3 contains 16 residues. Germline V gene data show CDR1 as SEHNR and CDR2 as FQNEAQ (reference sequence).

This chain connects TRBV15 to TRBJ1-2; D gene uncertain. V lost 0 bases and J lost 6, with 14 bases in between. CDR1 is LNHNV and CDR2 is YYDKDF in the germline V gene (reference sequence). The CDR3 totals 15 residues. CDR3 sequence reads: CATSRDRRVGNGYTF. Written as DNA, the CDR3 is TGTGCCACCAGCAGAGATCGGCGGGTGGGAAATGGCTACACCTTC.

The chain combines TRBV11-2 with TRBJ2-1, with 7 positions matching TRBD2. Germline values: CDR1 SGHAT, CDR2 FQNNGV. J was trimmed by 8 bases and V by 3 bases; bases with no gene match: 13. There are 16 residues in the CDR3. Here the CDR3 DNA reads TGTGCCAGCAGCTTGCGGGCGGGAGCCCGGCGCGATGAGCAGTTCTTC. This translates into CASSLRAGARRDEQFF.

This clone turned up a few times. The rearrangement uses TRBV30 and TRBJ2-2; 9 bases line up with TRBD1. The V segment lost 0 bases and the J segment 5 bases; nucleotides outside the gene matches: 4. In germline, CDR1 is GTSNPN, CDR2 SVGIG (reference sequence). The length of the CDR3 is 15 residues. CDR3 amino acids: CAWSVRDRETGELFF. The CDR3 nucleotides read TGTGCCTGGAGTGTAAGGGACAGGGAAACCGGGGAGCTGTTTTTT.

The chain couples TRBV5-1 to TRBJ1-2, with D possibly being TRBD1 (6 bases). V was clipped by 4 bases and J by 2 bases, with 15 bases between them. The CDR3 length is 15 residues. Germline values: CDR1 SGHRS, CDR2 YFSETQ. The CDR3 coding sequence is TGCGCCAGCAGCCCGGGAGGGGGGGTCAACTATGGCTACACCTTC. Amino acid sequence: CASSPGGGVNYGYTF.

The chain employs TRBV6-5 and TRBJ1-5; D is perhaps TRBD1 (6 bases). The V gene lost 2 bases and the J gene lost 2 bases, with 13 bases spanning the gap. The CDR3 is 16 residues long. Germline V gene lookup returns CDR1 MNHEY and CDR2 SVGAGI. For the CDR3, the DNA is TGTGCCAGCAGTTACGATAGGTCAGGGGGCAATCAGCCCCAGCATTTT. Residues: CASSYDRSGGNQPQHF.

The chain has TRBV18 and TRBJ1-4, with D tentatively TRBD1 (6 bases). The CDR3 spans 13 residues. V was shortened by 2 bases and J by 8 bases, with 9 bases between the two germline ends. Germline CDR1 and CDR2: KGHSH and LQKENI. CDR3 bases: TGTGCCAGCTCACCAACTCAGGGGGAAAAACTGTTTTTT. Translating gives CASSPTQGEKLFF.

The chain carries TRBV30 and TRBJ2-1; TRBD1 agrees at 7 bases. The CDR3 length is 13 residues. Trimming took 2 bases from V and 10 from J; bases not matched to a gene: 8. CDR1 GTSNPN and CDR2 SVGIG come from the germline V gene (reference sequence). The CDR3 reads CAWSSGGMGEQFF. The CDR3 DNA reads TGTGCCTGGAGTTCAGGGGGTATGGGAGAGCAGTTCTTC.

The chain joins TRBV5-4 to TRBJ2-3; 12 nucleotides line up with TRBD2. V was pared by 2 bases and J by 4 bases, with 8 bases of the junction left unmatched. Germline V gene data show CDR1 as SGHNT and CDR2 as YYREEE (reference sequence). The CDR3 runs to 17 residues. CDR3 protein: CASSFPSSGRAADTQYF. The CDR3 region has the DNA TGTGCCAGCAGCTTCCCCTCTAGCGGGAGGGCAGCAGATACGCAGTATTTT. Drawing the rest from reference TRBV5-4 and TRBJ2-3, the complete variable domain is ETGVTQSPTHLIKTRGQQVTLRCSSQSGHNTVSWYQQALGQGPQFIFQYYREEENGRGNFPPRFSGLQFPNYSSELNVNALELDDSALYLCASSFPSSGRAADTQYFGPGTRLTVL.

This rearrangement joins TRBV12-5 to TRBJ2-5; D is unresolved. V lost 1 base and J lost 5, with 8 bases in between. Germline CDR1 reads LGHNT; CDR2 reads FRNRAP. CDR3 size: 13 residues. DNA of the CDR3: TGTGCTAGTGGTTTGGCCGGAGCGGAGACCCAGTACTTC. Residues: CASGLAGAETQYF. The full variable domain, its missing parts supplied by reference TRBV12-5 and TRBJ2-5, is DARVTQTPRHKVTEMGQEVTMRCQPILGHNTVFWYRQTMMQGLELLAYFRNRAPLDDSGMPKDRFSAEMPDATLATLKIQPSEPRDSAVYFCASGLAGAETQYFGPGTRLLVL.